Included here is one T cell receptor beta chain sequence, with context. In this sample, this clone turned up a few times. No antigen is known for it. Within one base of it there is no much larger clone, and no base qualities were kept. These data originate in a study of beta chain features in type 1 diabetes (dated by TCRdb to the late 2010s). Regarding the study in general: Mean age, gender distribution, total cell number and subset yield did not differ between patients and healthy donors. Across all samples, 90 million to 130 million sorted cells were examined, and cell number per subset correlated strongly with RNA yield. The study compared the TCRB repertoires of sorted circulating CD4+ T cell subsets in recently diagnosed type 1 diabetes patients with those in matched healthy donors. Regulatory and stem cell-like memory subsets were isolated from only 8 patients and roughly 8 healthy donors, whereas naive and central memory subsets came from all 30 or so donors. Paper-wide results and their limitations: Shorter templates might have been favored by PCR, but patient and control samples were amplified and corrected together, so both groups would have been affected equally by any skew. Because small numbers of individuals were included in the HLA sub-analyses, any influence of HLA type on TCRB rearrangement was left unresolved. At VDJ recombination sites, patients with type 1 diabetes made fewer insertions and deleted more nucleotides, a pattern implying thymic rearrangement abnormalities. Naive, central memory and regulatory TCRB repertoires appeared to be more similar among patients than among healthy donors. Sequencing cDNA rather than genomic DNA could over-represent highly expressing activated cells, although activation and CD3 levels did not differ between groups. In all four CD4+ subsets, TCRB CDR3 length was moderately but significantly shorter in type 1 diabetes patients.

The CDR3 measures 13 amino acids from cysteine to phenylalanine. The kept DNA is CDR3 alone, 39 bases in frame from the first base. The germline V gene (reference sequence) gives CDR1 as SGHKS and CDR2 as YYEKEE. Trimming accounts for 6 bases at V and 10 bases at J, while the number of junction bases matched to no gene is 10. The entire amount of isolated RNA was reverse transcribed using the High Capacity cDNA Reverse Transcription Kit, so the sequenced TCRB transcripts were expressed ones. Deep immunoSEQ sequencing was performed on naive, central memory and regulatory T cell samples, with an average of about 4 million total reads per sample. After sorted cells were lysed in RLT buffer, RNA was extracted with DNase-treated RNeasy Micro or Mini kits, with the choice depending on cell number. To prevent cross-contamination, each cell subset was processed individually, whereas patient and healthy donor samples were processed jointly. Using the immunoSEQ multiplex PCR, TCRB sequences were amplified from cDNA into 87-bp fragments spanning the CDR3 region. Sequencing of the amplicons was done on the Illumina HiSeq platform. Per the authors' processing: PCR bias was corrected computationally using synthetic template baselines, and reads within Hamming distance 2 were collapsed, with unmergeable singletons discarded. Reads were aligned against IMGT to assign V, D and J genes, CDR3 length and insertions or deletions at six rearrangement sites. Within each subset, clonotype counts were normalized to the number of sorted cells before true diversity and Gini coefficients were calculated with the tcR R package. The overlap coefficient, calculated on TCRB nucleotide sequences, was used to quantify repertoire sharing. What TCRdb holds here is the immuneACCESS table cut down to in-frame rearrangements. Part of the clones is not present; checked against another copy, under half of the missing clones reflect an unresolved V gene, and the others are unexplained. That table supplies the V and J calls and clone size; D and trimming were determined from the DNA. For this sample the table gives roughly 150,000 clones, of which 6.5% to 10% were detected only once. Approximately 0.56% of the sample comes from the top ten.

From each donor, a single peripheral blood sample of about 110 mL on average was drawn into heparinised tubes. Naive, central memory, regulatory and stem cell-like memory CD4+ T cells were sorted on a BD FACSAria II using a panel including CD45RO, CCR7, CD25, CD127, CD95 and CD27. A purity above 98% was achieved for all sorted populations. PBMCs were isolated immediately by Lymphoprep density gradient centrifugation and stained directly without culture. So that batch effects would be minimized, each experiment stained and sorted samples in pairs, pairing one healthy donor with one patient. Recombination linked TRBV5-5 to TRBJ1-5; 7 of the junction bases match TRBD1. The sequence was obtained from a woman in her late teens or twenties with type 1 diabetes. The source material was central memory CD4+ T cells from blood. The CDR3 amino acid sequence is: CASTLRQGGPQHF. Here is the DNA: TGTGCCAGCACCCTGAGACAGGGTGGTCCCCAGCATTTT. This CDR3, with the reference TRBV5-5 and TRBJ1-5 proteins standing in past its ends, gives the full variable domain DAGVTQSPTHLIKTRGQQVTLRCSPISGHKSVSWYQQVLGQGPQFIFQYYEKEERGRGNFPDRFSARQFPNYSSELNVNALLLGDSALYLCASTLRQGGPQHFGDGTRLSIL.